This T cell receptor beta chain appears in the sequencing data of a study of T cells in tuberculosis. The wider study: Sequenced TCRs come from CD1B-GMM tetramer-binding T cells. Study-wide results and caveats: GEM motif frequencies gave approximately 70% accuracy; the GMM repertoire gave 80% to 90%. Cases with active tuberculosis were adults, while controls were adolescents. Active tuberculosis patients had shorter CDR3-alpha; the beta difference was nonsignificant.

Remarks on this clone: Its antigen is still unknown.

Losses at the gene ends were 2 bases for V and 4 bases for J; bases not matched to a gene: 4. Germline V gene lookup returns CDR1 MNHEY and CDR2 SMNVEV (reference sequence). CDR3 length: 14 residues. The protocol was immunoSEQ multiplex PCR, while the TCRdb copy is restricted to in-frame clones and leaves out a portion. The table lists roughly 34,000 clones, around 97% of them singletons. Sequencing used PBMCs. This receptor was obtained from a donor between 10 and 29 years old with latent tuberculosis or without tuberculosis infection. The chain carries TRBV27 and TRBJ1-2; TRBD1 matches 7 bases. CDR3 in DNA: TGTGCCAGCAGTTTAGGTCCAGGGGGCTATGGCTACACCTTC. This translates into CASSLGPGGYGYTF.